This is a list of T cell receptor beta chains from one sample in a study of memory CD8 T cells in hepatitis C reinfection. Sequenced by immunoSEQ multiplex PCR; TCRdb stores in-frame clones only, minus some. The table has 6,400 or so clones, 85% to 90% seen once; the top ten hold approximately 23%. The sequencing input was naive CD8+ T cells sorted from blood. The receptors here all came from a man aged 50 or older with hepatitis C virus infection. Each CDR3 is given with its conserved first and last residue. A D gene is named only where the DNA matches it firmly. Clone size is stated in some rows and not others, as once, few, many or a class when expanded.

V gene	D gene	clone size	J gene	CDR3 DNA	CDR3 protein
TRBV27	TRBD1	-	TRBJ2-5	TGTGCCAGCAGTTCGAGACAGGGGATGGGAGAGACCCAGTACTTC	CASSSRQGMGETQYF
TRBV5-1	-	once	TRBJ1-3	TGCGCCAGCAGCTTGGTCGGAGCAGCTACTGGAAACACCATATATTTT	CASSLVGAATGNTIYF
TRBV10-3	TRBD1	-	TRBJ1-1	TGTGCCATCAGTGAGGGACTTCACAGGGGATGGAACACTGAAGCTTTCTTT	CAISEGLHRGWNTEAFF
TRBV9	TRBD2	-	TRBJ2-6	TGTGCCAGCAGCGTAGGGGAGGGGTTCCTCTCTGGGGCCAACGTCCTGACTTTC	CASSVGEGFLSGANVLTF
TRBV6-1	-	-	TRBJ1-4	TGTGCCAGCAGTAACATCCTAGCAACTAATGAAAAACTGTTTTTT	CASSNILATNEKLFF
TRBV2	-	-	TRBJ1-2	TGTGCCAGCAGTGATAGTTTGGGGGGCTATGGCTACACCTTC	CASSDSLGGYGYTF
TRBV10-3	TRBD2	-	TRBJ2-7	TGTGCCATCAGTGAGAGGACTAGCGGGAAGTCCTACGAGCAGTACTTC	CAISERTSGKSYEQYF
TRBV25-1	TRBD1	few	TRBJ1-3	TGTGCCAGCAGTGAATGGGACAGCCACTCTGGAAACACCATATATTTT	CASSEWDSHSGNTIYF
TRBV5-6	-	once	TRBJ1-6	TGTGCCAGCAGCGGGGGGGGATCGAATTCACCCCTCCACTTT	CASSGGGSNSPLHF
TRBV9	-	once	TRBJ2-1	TGTGCCAGCAGCCCTGTATCGGGGAATGAGCAGTTCTTC	CASSPVSGNEQFF